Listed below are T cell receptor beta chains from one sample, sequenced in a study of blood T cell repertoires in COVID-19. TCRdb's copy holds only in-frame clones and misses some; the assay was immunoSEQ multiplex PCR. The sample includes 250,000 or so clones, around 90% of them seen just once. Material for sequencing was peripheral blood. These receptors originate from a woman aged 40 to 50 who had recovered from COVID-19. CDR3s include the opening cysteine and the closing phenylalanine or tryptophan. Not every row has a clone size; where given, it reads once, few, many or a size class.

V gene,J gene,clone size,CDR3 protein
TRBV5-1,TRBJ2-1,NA,CASSGLAGAHEQFF
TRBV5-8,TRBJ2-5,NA,CASSLGLAAIQETQYF
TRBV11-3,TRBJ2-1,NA,CASSLAPGVTSGRKFF
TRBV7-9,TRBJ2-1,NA,CASSFLARNEQFF
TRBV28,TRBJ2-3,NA,CASSLGRGFPDTQYF
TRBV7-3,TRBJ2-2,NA,CASSLNPGIGAGELFF
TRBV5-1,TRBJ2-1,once,CASSGSGSSYNEQFF
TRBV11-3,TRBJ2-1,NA,CASSLVMGGRGNEQFF
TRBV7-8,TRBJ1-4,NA,CASSLAGPLEKLFF
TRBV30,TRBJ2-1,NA,CAWAGGSYNEQFF
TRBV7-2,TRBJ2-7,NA,CASSLAGGRGYEQYF
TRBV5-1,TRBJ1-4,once,CASSLGASIREKLFF
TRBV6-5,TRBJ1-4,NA,CASSPGGQLELFF
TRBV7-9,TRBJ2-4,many,CASSPGLAGGLAKNIQYF
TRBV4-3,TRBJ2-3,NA,CASSQDGRGSTDTQYF
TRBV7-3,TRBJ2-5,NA,CASSPAGTSGRETQYF
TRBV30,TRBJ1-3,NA,CAWRSWNTIYF
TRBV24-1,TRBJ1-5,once,CATSDRSDQPQHF
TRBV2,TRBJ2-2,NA,CASKGQTNTGELFF
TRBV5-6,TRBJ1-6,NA,CASSLTGLSSYNSPLHF
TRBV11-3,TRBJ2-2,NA,CASSPQLGGATGELFF
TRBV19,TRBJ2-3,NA,CASTDGGATDTQYF
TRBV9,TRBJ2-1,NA,CASSVAPLPTYNEQFF
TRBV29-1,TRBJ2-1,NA,CSVEPGLAGAYNEQFF
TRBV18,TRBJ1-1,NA,CASSPSVNTEAFF
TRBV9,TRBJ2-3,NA,CASSRSPDTQYF
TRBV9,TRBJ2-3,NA,CASSADRGGTDTQYF
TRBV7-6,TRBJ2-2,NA,CASSPVGLAEHFPGELFF
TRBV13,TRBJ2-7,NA,CASSLRGNEQYF
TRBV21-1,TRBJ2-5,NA,CASSKVPEGDSMTETQYF
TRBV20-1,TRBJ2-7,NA,CSASGGRAEQYF
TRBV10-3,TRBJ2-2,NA,CAISAGIGTGELFF
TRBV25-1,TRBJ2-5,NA,CASSEWRTSGRETQYF